This TCR beta chain was recovered during a study of beta chain features in type 1 diabetes. Each of the CD4+ naive, central memory, regulatory and stem cell-like memory populations was sorted via CD45RO/CCR7/CD25/CD127/CD95/CD27. Points from the study as a whole: Patients showed naive, central memory and Treg TCRB repertoires that appeared more similar than those of healthy donors. Type 1 diabetes patients had VDJ junctions that carried fewer insertions and more deletions.

This clone has only a few counts. Antigen specificity is unknown. Trimming took 6 bases from V and 6 from J; bases not matched to a gene: 8. The CDR3 totals 16 residues. From germline, CDR1 is ENHRY and CDR2 SYGVKD. Of the isolated RNA, all was reverse transcribed, and so the sequenced material was expressed TCRB transcripts. Sequenced by immunoSEQ multiplex PCR; TCRdb stores in-frame clones only, minus some. The table records around 140,000 clones, about 9.7% of them present only once. The TCR was taken from a woman aged 40 to 49 in good health. This sequence joins TRBV10-3 and TRBJ2-3, with 14 bases identical to TRBD2. The specimen sequenced was central memory CD4+ T cells from blood. The CDR3 region is CAIRGTSGGPGDTQYF. CDR3 sequence (DNA): TGTGCCATCAGGGGGACTAGCGGGGGCCCGGGGGATACGCAGTATTTT.